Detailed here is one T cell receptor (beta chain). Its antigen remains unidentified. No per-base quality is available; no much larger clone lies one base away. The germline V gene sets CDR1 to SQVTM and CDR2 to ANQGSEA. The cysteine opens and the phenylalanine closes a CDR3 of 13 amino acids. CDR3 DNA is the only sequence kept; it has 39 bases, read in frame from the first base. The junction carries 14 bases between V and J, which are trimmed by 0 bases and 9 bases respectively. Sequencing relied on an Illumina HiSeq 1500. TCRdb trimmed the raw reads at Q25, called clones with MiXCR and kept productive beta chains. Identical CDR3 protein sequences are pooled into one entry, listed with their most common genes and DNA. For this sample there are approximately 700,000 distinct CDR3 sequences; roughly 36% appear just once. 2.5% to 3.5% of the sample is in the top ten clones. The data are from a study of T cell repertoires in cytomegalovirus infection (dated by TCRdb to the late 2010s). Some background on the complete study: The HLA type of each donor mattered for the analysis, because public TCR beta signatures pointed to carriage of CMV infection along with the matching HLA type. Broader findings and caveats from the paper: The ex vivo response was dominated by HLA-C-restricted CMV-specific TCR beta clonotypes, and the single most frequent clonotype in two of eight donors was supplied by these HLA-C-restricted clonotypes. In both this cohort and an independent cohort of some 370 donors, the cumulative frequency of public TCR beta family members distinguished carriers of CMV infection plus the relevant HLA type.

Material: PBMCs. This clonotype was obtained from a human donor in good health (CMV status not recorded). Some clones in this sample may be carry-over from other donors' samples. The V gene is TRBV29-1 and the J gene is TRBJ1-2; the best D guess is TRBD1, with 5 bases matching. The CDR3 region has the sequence CSVEDSGLSRYTF. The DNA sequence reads TGCAGCGTTGAAGATTCAGGGCTCTCGCGCTACACCTTC.